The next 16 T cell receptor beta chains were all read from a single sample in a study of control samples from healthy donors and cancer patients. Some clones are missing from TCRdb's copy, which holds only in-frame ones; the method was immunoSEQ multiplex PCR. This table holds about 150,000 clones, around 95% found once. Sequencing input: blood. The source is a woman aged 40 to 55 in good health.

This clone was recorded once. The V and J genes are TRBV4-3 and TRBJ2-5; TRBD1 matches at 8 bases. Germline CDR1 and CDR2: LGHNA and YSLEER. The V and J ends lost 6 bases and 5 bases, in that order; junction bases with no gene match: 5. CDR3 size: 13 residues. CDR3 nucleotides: TGCGCCAGCAGTCACACAGGGGGGGAGACCCAGTACTTC. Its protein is CASSHTGGETQYF.

The CDR3: CASSLSFQDHYYGYTF. The CDR3 DNA reads TGTGCCAGCAGCTTAAGTTTTCAGGACCACTACTATGGCTACACCTTC. This chain connects TRBV11-2 to TRBJ1-2, with unresolved D. Germline V lookup: CDR1 SGHAT, CDR2 FQNNGV. The length of the CDR3 is 16 residues. Between the trimmed V and J ends, which lost 2 bases and 3 bases, there was a span of 16 bases.

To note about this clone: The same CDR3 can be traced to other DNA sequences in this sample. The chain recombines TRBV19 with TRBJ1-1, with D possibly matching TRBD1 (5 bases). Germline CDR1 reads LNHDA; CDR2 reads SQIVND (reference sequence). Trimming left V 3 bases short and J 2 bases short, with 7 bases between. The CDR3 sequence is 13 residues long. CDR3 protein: CASSMTVNTEAFF. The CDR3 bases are TGTGCCAGTAGTATGACAGTAAACACTGAAGCTTTCTTT.

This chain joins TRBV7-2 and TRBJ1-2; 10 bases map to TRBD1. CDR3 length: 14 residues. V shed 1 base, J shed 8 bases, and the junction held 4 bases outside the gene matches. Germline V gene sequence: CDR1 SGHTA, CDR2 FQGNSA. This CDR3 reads CASSLVTGGAGYTF. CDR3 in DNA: TGTGCCAGCAGCTTAGTGACAGGGGGCGCGGGCTACACCTTC.

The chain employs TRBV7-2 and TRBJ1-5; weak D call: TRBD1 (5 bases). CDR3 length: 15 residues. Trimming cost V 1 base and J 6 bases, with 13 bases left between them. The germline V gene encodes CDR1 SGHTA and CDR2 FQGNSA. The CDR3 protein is CASSLVWGEGQPQHF. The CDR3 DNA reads TGTGCCAGCAGCTTAGTGTGGGGGGAGGGTCAGCCCCAGCATTTT.

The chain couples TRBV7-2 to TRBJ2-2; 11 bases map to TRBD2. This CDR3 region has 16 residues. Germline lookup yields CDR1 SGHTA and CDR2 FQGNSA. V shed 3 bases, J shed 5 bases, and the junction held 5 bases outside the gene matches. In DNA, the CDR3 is TGTGCCAGCAGCTTCAGACTAGCGGGATATACCGGGGAGCTGTTTTTT. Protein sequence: CASSFRLAGYTGELFF.

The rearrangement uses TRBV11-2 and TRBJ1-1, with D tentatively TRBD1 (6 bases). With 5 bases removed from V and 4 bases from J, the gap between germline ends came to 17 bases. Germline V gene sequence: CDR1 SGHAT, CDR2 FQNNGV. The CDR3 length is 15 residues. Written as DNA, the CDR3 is TGTGCCAGCAGCCCCCGACTCGACAGGAGCACTGAAGCTTTCTTT. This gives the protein CASSPRLDRSTEAFF.

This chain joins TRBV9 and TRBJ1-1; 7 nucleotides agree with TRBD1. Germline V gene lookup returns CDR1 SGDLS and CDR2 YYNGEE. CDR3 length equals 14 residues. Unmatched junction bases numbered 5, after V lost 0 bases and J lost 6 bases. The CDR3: CASSVDRGRSEAFF. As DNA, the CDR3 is TGTGCCAGCAGCGTAGACAGGGGAAGATCTGAAGCTTTCTTT.

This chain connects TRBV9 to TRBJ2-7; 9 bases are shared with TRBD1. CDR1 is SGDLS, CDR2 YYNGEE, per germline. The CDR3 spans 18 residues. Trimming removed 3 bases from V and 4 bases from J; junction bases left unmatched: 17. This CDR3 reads CASSARDRVFLYFYEQYF. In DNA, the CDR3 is TGTGCCAGCAGCGCCCGGGACAGGGTCTTCCTATACTTTTACGAGCAGTACTTC.

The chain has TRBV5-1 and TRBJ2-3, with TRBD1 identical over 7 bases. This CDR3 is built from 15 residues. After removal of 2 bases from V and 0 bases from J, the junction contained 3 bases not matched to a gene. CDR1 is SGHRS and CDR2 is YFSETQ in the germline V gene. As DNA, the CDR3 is TGCGCCAGCAGCTTTGGGGACAGAAGCACAGATACGCAGTATTTT. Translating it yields CASSFGDRSTDTQYF.

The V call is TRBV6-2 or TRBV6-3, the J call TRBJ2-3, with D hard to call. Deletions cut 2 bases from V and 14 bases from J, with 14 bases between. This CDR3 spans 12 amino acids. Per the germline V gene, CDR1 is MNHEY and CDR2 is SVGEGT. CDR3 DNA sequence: TGTGCCAGCAGTTACCACTCCGGTGGGCGGTATTTT. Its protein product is CASSYHSGGRYF.

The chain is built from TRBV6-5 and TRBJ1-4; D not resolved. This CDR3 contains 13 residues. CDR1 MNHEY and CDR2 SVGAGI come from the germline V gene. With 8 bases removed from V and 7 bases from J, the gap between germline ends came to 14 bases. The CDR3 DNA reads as TGTGCCAGCGTCGATGGGCCTGGTGAAAAACTGTTTTTT. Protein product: CASVDGPGEKLFF.

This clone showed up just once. The CDR3 DNA is TGCGCCAGCAGCTTGCCAGGGAGGAATGAGCAGTTCTTC. Translating it yields CASSLPGRNEQFF. The chain is built from TRBV5-1 and TRBJ2-1, with a weak D call TRBD2 (6 bases). Trimming took 1 base from V and 7 from J, leaving 9 bases between them. There are 13 residues in the CDR3. The germline CDR1 and CDR2 sequences are SGHRS and YFSETQ.

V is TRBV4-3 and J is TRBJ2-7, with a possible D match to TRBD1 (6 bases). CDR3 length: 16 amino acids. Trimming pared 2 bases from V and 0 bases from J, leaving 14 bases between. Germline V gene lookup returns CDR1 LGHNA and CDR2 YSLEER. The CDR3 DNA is TGCGCCAGCAGCCAAACCGGGACAATCAACTCCTACGAGCAGTACTTC. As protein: CASSQTGTINSYEQYF.

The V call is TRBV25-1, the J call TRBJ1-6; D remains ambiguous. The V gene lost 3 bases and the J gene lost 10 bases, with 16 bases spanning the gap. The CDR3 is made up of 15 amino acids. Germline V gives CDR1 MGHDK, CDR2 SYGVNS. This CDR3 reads CASSDPPGVPSPLHF. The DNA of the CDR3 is TGTGCCAGCAGTGATCCCCCCGGGGTACCCTCACCCCTCCACTTT.

The CDR3 is CASSAWLAENTGELFF. In DNA form, the CDR3 reads TGTGCCAGCAGCGCCTGGCTAGCGGAGAACACCGGGGAGCTGTTTTTT. V and J are TRBV3-1 (or the pseudogene TRBV3-2) and TRBJ2-2, with 7 bases lining up with TRBD2. Germline CDR1 and CDR2: LGHDT and YNNKEL (reference sequence). V shed 5 bases, J shed 1 base, and the junction held 7 bases outside the gene matches. This CDR3 contains 16 residues.